This record looks at one T cell receptor beta chain sequence and its context. Its specificity is not known. This sample stems from a study of shared clonotypes between healthy human individuals. Findings and caveats of the study: In a handful of donors, about 5% of naive CD4 clonotypes appeared in common.

Germline CDR1 is SGHDT and CDR2 is YYEEEE. Trimming cost V 1 base and J 2 bases; bases outside gene matches: 10. This CDR3 has 18 residues. Generated by immunoSEQ multiplex PCR, the TCRdb table keeps only in-frame clones and is missing some. Of roughly 1,100,000 clones detected, approximately 70% appear once; the ten largest clones hold over 1.3%. Source material: memory CD4+ T cells sorted from blood. Subset noted: CD45RA-negative fraction. The chain links TRBV5-6 to TRBJ2-7; 12 bases match TRBD2. This sequence was found in a young man in good health. The CDR3 DNA is TGTGCCAGCAGCTTGAGGACTAGCGGGATTCGGCCCACCTACGAGCAGTACTTC. Translating gives CASSLRTSGIRPTYEQYF.